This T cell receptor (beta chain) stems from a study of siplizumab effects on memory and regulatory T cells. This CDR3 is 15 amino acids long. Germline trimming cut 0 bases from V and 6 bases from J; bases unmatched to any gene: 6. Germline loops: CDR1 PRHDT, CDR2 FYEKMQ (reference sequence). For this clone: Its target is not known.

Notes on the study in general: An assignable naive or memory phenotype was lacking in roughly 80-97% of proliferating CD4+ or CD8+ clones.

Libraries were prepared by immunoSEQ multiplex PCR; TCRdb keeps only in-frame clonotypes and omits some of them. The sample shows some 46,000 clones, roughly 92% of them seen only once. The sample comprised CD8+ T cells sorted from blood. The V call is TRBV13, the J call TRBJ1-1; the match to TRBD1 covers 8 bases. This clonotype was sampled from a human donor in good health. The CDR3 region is CASSLGRTGMAEAFF. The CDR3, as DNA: TGTGCCAGCAGCTTAGGACGGACAGGGATGGCTGAAGCTTTCTTT.